This TCR beta chain was sequenced for a study of shared clonotypes between healthy human individuals. Trimming at V came to 5 bases and at J to 4 bases, leaving 12 bases not matched to a gene. The CDR3 runs to 17 residues. The germline gives CDR1 SGHAT, CDR2 FQNNGV. Naive CD8 populations comprised CD45RO-negative cells positively selected for CCR7, excluding terminally differentiated effector memory CD45RA+ cells. Using immunoSEQ multiplex PCR, the repertoire was profiled, and TCRdb retains in-frame clones only, with some absent. In the table there are hundreds of thousands of clones, roughly 96% of which are singletons.

The material sequenced was naive CD8+ T cells sorted from blood. The genes are TRBV11-2 and TRBJ2-7; 12 bases line up with TRBD2. The receptor comes from a man between 25 and 39 years old in good health. CDR3 region: CASSTRLAGVFSYEQYF. As DNA, the CDR3 is TGTGCCAGCAGCACTAGACTAGCGGGAGTCTTTAGTTACGAGCAGTACTTC.